The 17 T cell receptor beta chains presented below share a single source sample, sequenced in a study of early T cells in non-severe SARS-CoV-2 infection. TCRdb recomputed calls from the 5' RACE reads with MiXCR, one row per CDR3 protein. Of 80,000 to 95,000 distinct CDR3 sequences listed, about 12% were seen once; the top ten hold around 7%. What was sequenced was whole blood. All receptors come from an adult who was a healthcare worker with PCR-confirmed SARS-CoV-2 infection or an uninfected control (not recorded which).

This clonotype was seen at least ten times. CDR3 nucleotides: TGCAGTGCTAGTGTCCCTGGTAGACGAGACGAGCAGTACTTC. Its translation is CSASVPGRRDEQYF. The chain combines TRBV20-1 with TRBJ2-7; D unclear. V gave up 3 bases and J gave up 5 bases, with 17 bases separating them. Germline CDR1 is DFQATT and CDR2 is SNEGSKA (reference sequence). The CDR3 loop spans 14 amino acids.

This clonotype was detected a few times. The rearrangement links TRBV7-2 to TRBJ1-1; 8 nucleotides match TRBD1. The CDR3 contains 15 residues. V gave up 0 bases and J gave up 5 bases; unmatched junction bases: 5. Germline V gives CDR1 SGHTA, CDR2 FQGNSA. Here the CDR3 reads CASSLAGQGYTEAFF. The DNA for the CDR3 is TGTGCCAGCAGCTTAGCCGGACAGGGTTATACTGAAGCTTTCTTT.

The chain joins TRBV20-1 to TRBJ2-2; 7 nucleotides agree with TRBD1. V lost 6 bases, J lost 4 bases, and 17 bases stayed unmatched. The CDR3 runs 17 residues. The germline CDR1 and CDR2 sequences are DFQATT and SNEGSKA (reference sequence). CDR3 in amino acids: CSASPAGTAWGTGELFF. In nucleotides, the CDR3 is TGCAGTGCCAGCCCGGCAGGGACAGCCTGGGGCACCGGGGAGCTGTTTTTT.

This clonotype has more than one count but fewer than ten. The gene calls are TRBV28 and TRBJ2-4, with TRBD2 identical over 8 bases. The CDR3 covers 15 residues. J gave up 1 base and V 6 bases, and 5 bases lay outside the gene matches. Germline values: CDR1 MDHEN, CDR2 SYDVKM. Here the CDR3 DNA reads TGTGCCAGCAGCTTAGCGGGGTCGGCCAAAAACATTCAGTACTTC. Protein: CASSLAGSAKNIQYF.

This clonotype occurred many times. V gene TRBV19 combines with J gene TRBJ1-2; weak D call: TRBD1 (5 bases). Per germline, CDR1 LNHDA and CDR2 SQIVND (reference sequence). V lost 5 bases, J lost 0 bases, and 16 bases lay in between. This CDR3 region has 16 residues. This CDR3 reads CASSSDSLPSNYGYTF. The DNA for the CDR3 is TGTGCCAGTAGTTCCGACAGCCTTCCCTCTAACTATGGCTACACCTTC.

This clonotype turned up a few times. This rearrangement joins TRBV29-1 to TRBJ2-7, with D unresolved. The germline CDR1 and CDR2 sequences are SQVTM and ANQGSEA. V gave up 4 bases and J gave up 7 bases, with 20 bases separating them. The CDR3 has 14 amino acids. CDR3 DNA: TGCAGCGTTGCCCATCGCACAGCTTCAGGAGAGCAGTACTTC. The encoded protein is CSVAHRTASGEQYF.

This clonotype has a handful of counts. The chain carries TRBV7-3 and TRBJ2-1, with TRBD2 as a possible D gene (5 bases). This CDR3 contains 16 residues. V was cut by 2 bases and J by 10 bases, with 21 bases left in between. Per the germline V gene, CDR1 is SGHTA and CDR2 is FQGTGA. CDR3 protein: CASSLAGTTRPEEQFF. DNA of the CDR3: TGTGCCAGCAGCTTAGCTGGCACTACTAGGCCGGAGGAGCAGTTCTTC. Full variable domain (rest looked up from reference TRBV7-3 and TRBJ2-1): GAGVSQTPSNKVTEKGKYVELRCDPISGHTALYWYRQSLGQGPEFLIYFQGTGAADDSGLPNDRFFAVRPEGSVSTLKIQRTERGDSAVYLCASSLAGTTRPEEQFFGPGTRLTVL.

The chain links TRBV24-1 to TRBJ2-4; the D gene could be TRBD1 or TRBD2 (6 bases each). Germline lookup yields CDR1 KGHDR and CDR2 SFDVKD. V lost 0 bases and J 0 bases, leaving 17 bases between the germline ends. The CDR3 is 19 amino acids. The CDR3 reads CATSDLHGGPGLAKNIQYF. CDR3 DNA: TGTGCCACCAGTGATTTGCATGGGGGCCCGGGACTAGCCAAAAACATTCAGTACTTC.

The rearrangement uses TRBV29-1 and TRBJ2-1; 10 nucleotides align to TRBD2. Germline V gene sequence: CDR1 SQVTM, CDR2 ANQGSEA. Trimming at V came to 5 bases and at J to 4 bases, leaving 5 bases not matched to a gene. The CDR3 has 14 residues. DNA for the CDR3: TGCAGCGTTAGTAGCGGGAGGTTATACAATGAGCAGTTCTTC. It yields the protein CSVSSGRLYNEQFF.

The chain employs TRBV3-1 and TRBJ1-2; tentative D call: TRBD1 (5 bases). The CDR3 length is 14 residues. The V and J ends lost 4 bases and 8 bases respectively, with 17 bases between them. From germline, CDR1 is LGHDT and CDR2 YNNKEL (reference sequence). CDR3 sequence reads: CASSPETAGGGYTF. The DNA for the CDR3 is TGTGCCAGCAGCCCCGAGACCGCCGGGGGAGGCTACACCTTC. The full variable domain, its missing parts supplied by reference TRBV3-1 and TRBJ1-2, is DTAVSQTPKYLVTQMGNDKSIKCEQNLGHDTMYWYKQDSKKFLKIMFSYNNKELIINETVPNRFSPKSPDKAHLNLHINSLELGDSAVYFCASSPETAGGGYTFGSGTRLTVV.

The J gene is TRBJ2-3, the V gene TRBV2; D tentatively fits TRBD1 or TRBD2 (5 bases each). The CDR3 extends over 15 amino acids. Trimming removed 4 bases at V and 6 bases at J, with 17 bases between. The germline V gene encodes CDR1 SNHLY and CDR2 FYNNEI. The CDR3 region has the DNA TGTGCCAGCAGTGGGGGGACGGCAGGATTGGATACGCAGTATTTT. It codes for CASSGGTAGLDTQYF.

This clonotype has only a few counts. The chain couples TRBV7-8 to TRBJ1-1, with a possible D match to TRBD1 (5 bases). The V and J ends lost 4 bases and 5 bases respectively, with 17 bases between them. CDR1 SGHVS and CDR2 FQNEAQ come from the germline V gene. The CDR3 sequence is 15 residues long. The CDR3 protein is CASSSASGRLTEAFF. CDR3 nucleotide sequence: TGTGCCAGCAGCTCCGCCTCAGGGAGGCTAACTGAAGCTTTCTTT.

J is TRBJ2-5 and V is TRBV12-3 or TRBV12-4; tentative D call: TRBD2 (6 bases). Deletions cut 3 bases from V and 7 bases from J, with 6 bases between. The length of the CDR3 is 11 residues. The CDR3 DNA reads TGTGCCAGCAGTTTTAGCGGGACCCAGTACTTC. This encodes CASSFSGTQYF.

This clonotype was counted a few times. The rearrangement joins TRBV12-3 or TRBV12-4 to TRBJ2-7, with 7 bases aligning to TRBD2. The CDR3 totals 15 residues. V shed 6 bases and J 3 bases; nucleotides not matched to a gene: 11. Here the CDR3 reads CASSTRAGDLYEQYF. CDR3 coding DNA: TGTGCCAGCAGCACCCGCGCGGGGGACCTCTACGAGCAGTACTTC.

The chain links TRBV5-1 to TRBJ2-3, with 7 bases fitting TRBD2. Germline-derived CDR1 and CDR2 are SGHRS and YFSETQ. The CDR3 covers 17 residues. The junction had 9 bases not matched to a gene; V was cut back by 1 base and J by 1 base. CDR3 DNA: TGCGCCAGCAGCTTGCTGGGCGGGAGAGGGGGCACAGATACGCAGTATTTT. It yields the protein CASSLLGGRGGTDTQYF. Drawing the rest from reference TRBV5-1 and TRBJ2-3, the complete variable domain is KAGVTQTPRYLIKTRGQQVTLSCSPISGHRSVSWYQQTPGQGLQFLFEYFSETQRNKGNFPGRFSGRQFSNSRSEMNVSTLELGDSALYLCASSLLGGRGGTDTQYFGPGTRLTVL.

This clonotype qualifies as medium-sized. V usage is TRBV12-3 or TRBV12-4 and J usage is TRBJ2-3; unclear D gene. The CDR3 consists of 13 residues. Trimming removed 0 bases at V and 4 bases at J, with 5 bases between. The CDR3 is CASSLAPSDTQYF. For the CDR3, the DNA is TGTGCCAGCAGTTTAGCCCCATCAGATACGCAGTATTTT.

This clonotype was counted only a few times. CDR3: CASSTGSGGSPYEQYF. In nucleotides, the CDR3 is TGTGCCAGCAGCACCGGCAGCGGCGGGAGCCCCTACGAGCAGTACTTC. The chain employs TRBV7-9 and TRBJ2-7, with TRBD2 matching 7 bases. Germline V CDR1 and CDR2: SEHNR, FQNEAQ (reference sequence). The J segment lost 2 bases and the V segment lost 5 bases, leaving 12 bases of the junction unmatched. This CDR3 has 16 residues.